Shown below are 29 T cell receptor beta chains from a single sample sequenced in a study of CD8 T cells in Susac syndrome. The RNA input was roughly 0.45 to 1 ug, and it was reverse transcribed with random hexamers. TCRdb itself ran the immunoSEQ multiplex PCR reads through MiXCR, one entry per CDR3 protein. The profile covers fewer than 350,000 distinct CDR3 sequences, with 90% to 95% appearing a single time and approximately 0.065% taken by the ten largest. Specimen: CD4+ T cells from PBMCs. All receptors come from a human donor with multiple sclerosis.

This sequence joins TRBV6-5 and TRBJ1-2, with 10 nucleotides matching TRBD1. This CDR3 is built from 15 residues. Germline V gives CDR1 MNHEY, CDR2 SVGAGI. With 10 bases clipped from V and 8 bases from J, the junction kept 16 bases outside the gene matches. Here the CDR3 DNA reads TGTGCCACCTTCGCCCGGGACAGGGGAGGTTCAGGCTACACCTTC. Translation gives CATFARDRGGSGYTF.

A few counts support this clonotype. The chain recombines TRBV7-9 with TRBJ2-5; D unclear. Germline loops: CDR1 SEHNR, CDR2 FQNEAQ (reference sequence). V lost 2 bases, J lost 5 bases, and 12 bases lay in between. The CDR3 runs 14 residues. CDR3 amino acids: CASSLRRPQETQYF. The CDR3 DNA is TGTGCCAGCAGCTTAAGGCGGCCCCAGGAGACCCAGTACTTC.

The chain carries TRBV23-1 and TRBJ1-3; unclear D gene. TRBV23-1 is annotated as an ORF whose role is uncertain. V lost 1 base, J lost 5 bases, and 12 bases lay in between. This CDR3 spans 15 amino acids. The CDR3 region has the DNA TGCGCCAGCAGTCAATTTAGTTCGATACGAAACACCATATATTTT. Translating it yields CASSQFSSIRNTIYF.

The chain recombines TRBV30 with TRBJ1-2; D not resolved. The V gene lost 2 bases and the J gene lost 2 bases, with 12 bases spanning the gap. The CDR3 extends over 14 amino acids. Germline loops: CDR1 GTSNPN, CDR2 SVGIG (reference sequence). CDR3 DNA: TGTGCCTGGAGTTCCATCCAGTCCAACTATGGCTACACCTTC. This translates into CAWSSIQSNYGYTF. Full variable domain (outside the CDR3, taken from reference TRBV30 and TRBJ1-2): SQTIHQWPATLVQPVGSPLSLECTVEGTSNPNLYWYRQAAGRGLQLLFYSVGIGQISSEVPQNLSASRPQDRQFILSSKKLLLSDSGFYLCAWSSIQSNYGYTFGSGTRLTVV.

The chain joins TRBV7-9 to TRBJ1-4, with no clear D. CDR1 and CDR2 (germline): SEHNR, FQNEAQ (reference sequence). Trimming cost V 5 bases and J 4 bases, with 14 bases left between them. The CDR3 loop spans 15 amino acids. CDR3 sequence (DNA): TGTGCCAGCAGCGCGACGGGATTAGTTAATGAAAAACTGTTTTTT. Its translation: CASSATGLVNEKLFF.

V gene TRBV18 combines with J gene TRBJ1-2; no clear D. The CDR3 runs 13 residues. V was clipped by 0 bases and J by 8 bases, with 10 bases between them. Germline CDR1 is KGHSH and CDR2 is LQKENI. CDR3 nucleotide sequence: TGTGCCAGCTCACCACCCGGACTGGGGGGCTACACCTTC. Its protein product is CASSPPGLGGYTF.

The CDR3 protein is CASSAGVYGYTF. CDR3 DNA sequence: TGTGCCAGCAGCGCGGGGGTTTATGGCTACACCTTC. The chain carries TRBV12-3 or TRBV12-4 and TRBJ1-2, with a tentative D call TRBD1 (5 bases). CDR3 length: 12 amino acids. The germline V and J ends were trimmed by 6 bases and 5 bases, with 10 bases remaining between them.

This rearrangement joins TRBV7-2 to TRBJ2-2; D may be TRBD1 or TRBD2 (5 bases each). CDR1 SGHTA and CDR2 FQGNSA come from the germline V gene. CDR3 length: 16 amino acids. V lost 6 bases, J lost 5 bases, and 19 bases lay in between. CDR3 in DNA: TGTGCCAGCAGGTTCACCGGGACCTCGGATACCGGGGAGCTGTTTTTT. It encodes CASRFTGTSDTGELFF.

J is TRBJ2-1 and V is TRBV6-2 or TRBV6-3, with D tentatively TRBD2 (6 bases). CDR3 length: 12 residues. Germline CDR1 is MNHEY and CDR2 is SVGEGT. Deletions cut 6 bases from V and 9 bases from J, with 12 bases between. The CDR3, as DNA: TGTGCCAGCAGGCGACTAGGACTTGAGCAGTTCTTC. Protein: CASRRLGLEQFF.

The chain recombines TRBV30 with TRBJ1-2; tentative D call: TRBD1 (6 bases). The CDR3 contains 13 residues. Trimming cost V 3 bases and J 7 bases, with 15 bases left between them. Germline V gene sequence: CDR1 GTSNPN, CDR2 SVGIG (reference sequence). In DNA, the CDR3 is TGTGCCTGGAGCAAACAGGGTGAAGGTGGCTACACCTTC. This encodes CAWSKQGEGGYTF.

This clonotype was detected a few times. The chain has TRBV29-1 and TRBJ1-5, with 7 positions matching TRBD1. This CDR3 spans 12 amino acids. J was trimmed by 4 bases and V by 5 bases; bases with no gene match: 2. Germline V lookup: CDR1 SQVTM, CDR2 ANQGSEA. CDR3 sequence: CSVTTGNQPQHF. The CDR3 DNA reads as TGCAGCGTTACGACAGGGAATCAGCCCCAGCATTTT.

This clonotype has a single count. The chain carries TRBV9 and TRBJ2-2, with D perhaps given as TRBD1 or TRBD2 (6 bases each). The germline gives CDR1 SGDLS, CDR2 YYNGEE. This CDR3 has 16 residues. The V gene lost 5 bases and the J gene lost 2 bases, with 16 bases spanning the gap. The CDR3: CASSRLGGPNTGELFF. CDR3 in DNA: TGTGCCAGCAGTCGTCTCGGGGGCCCTAACACCGGGGAGCTGTTTTTT.

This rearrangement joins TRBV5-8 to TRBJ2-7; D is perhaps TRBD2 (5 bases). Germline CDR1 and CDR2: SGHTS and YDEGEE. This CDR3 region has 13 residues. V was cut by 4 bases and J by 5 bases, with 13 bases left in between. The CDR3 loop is CASSLEGNDEQYF. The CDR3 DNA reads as TGTGCCAGCAGCCTTGAGGGCAACGACGAGCAGTACTTC.

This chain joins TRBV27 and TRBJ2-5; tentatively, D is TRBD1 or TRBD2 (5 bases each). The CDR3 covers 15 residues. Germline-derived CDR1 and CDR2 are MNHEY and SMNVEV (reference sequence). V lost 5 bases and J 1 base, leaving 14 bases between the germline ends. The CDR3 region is CASSPGQVGQETQYF. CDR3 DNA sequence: TGTGCCAGCAGTCCGGGGCAGGTGGGCCAAGAGACCCAGTACTTC.

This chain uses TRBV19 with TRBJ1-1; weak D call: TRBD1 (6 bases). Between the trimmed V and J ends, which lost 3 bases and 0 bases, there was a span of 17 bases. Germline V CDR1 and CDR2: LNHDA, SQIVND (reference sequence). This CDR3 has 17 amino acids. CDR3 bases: TGTGCCAGTAGTATTAGGGCCGGGGGCGTTATGAACACTGAAGCTTTCTTT. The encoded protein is CASSIRAGGVMNTEAFF. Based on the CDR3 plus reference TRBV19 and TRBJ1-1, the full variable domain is DGGITQSPKYLFRKEGQNVTLSCEQNLNHDAMYWYRQDPGQGLRLIYYSQIVNDFQKGDIAEGYSVSREKKESFPLTVTSAQKNPTAFYLCASSIRAGGVMNTEAFFGQGTRLTVV.

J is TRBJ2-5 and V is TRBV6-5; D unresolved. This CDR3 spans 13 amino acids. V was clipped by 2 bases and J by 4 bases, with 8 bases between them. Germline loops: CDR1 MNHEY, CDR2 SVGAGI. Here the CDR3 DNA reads TGTGCCAGCAGTTACCCGACACCAGAGACCCAGTACTTC. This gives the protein CASSYPTPETQYF.

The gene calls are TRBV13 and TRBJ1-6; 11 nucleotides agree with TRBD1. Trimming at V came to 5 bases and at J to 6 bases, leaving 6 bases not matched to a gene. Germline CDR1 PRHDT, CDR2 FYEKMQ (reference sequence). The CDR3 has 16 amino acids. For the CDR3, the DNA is TGTGCCAGCAGCAGACGGACAGGGGGCGGTAATTCACCCCTCCACTTT. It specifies CASSRRTGGGNSPLHF.

CDR3 bases: TGTGCCAGTCTAGCGGGAGGGAGCACAGATACGCAGTATTTT. Its protein is CASLAGGSTDTQYF. The V call is TRBV7-9, the J call TRBJ2-3; TRBD2 matches at 12 bases. The CDR3 extends over 14 amino acids. The germline V gene encodes CDR1 SEHNR and CDR2 FQNEAQ (reference sequence). After removal of 9 bases from V and 0 bases from J, the junction contained 1 base not matched to a gene.

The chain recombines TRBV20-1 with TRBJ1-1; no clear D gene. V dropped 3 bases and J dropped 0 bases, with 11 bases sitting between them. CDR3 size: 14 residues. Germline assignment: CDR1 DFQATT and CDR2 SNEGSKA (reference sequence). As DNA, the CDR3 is TGCAGTGCTAGTTCCGGGTCGGTGAACACTGAAGCTTTCTTT. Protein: CSASSGSVNTEAFF.

The chain's CDR3 is CASSLGTQERETQYF. CDR3 sequence (DNA): TGTGCCAGCAGCTTAGGGACCCAAGAACGGGAGACCCAGTACTTC. The chain combines TRBV11-3 with TRBJ2-5, with D hard to call. V lost 1 base and J lost 5, with 14 bases in between. Germline V CDR1 and CDR2: SGHNT, YENEEA. This CDR3 region has 15 residues.

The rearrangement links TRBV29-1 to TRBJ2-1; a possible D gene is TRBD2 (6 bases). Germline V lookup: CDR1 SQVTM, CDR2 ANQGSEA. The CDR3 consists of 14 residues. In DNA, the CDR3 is TGCACGTGTCAACGAGGGCGGGATCTCAATGAGCAGTTCTTC. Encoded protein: CTCQRGRDLNEQFF.

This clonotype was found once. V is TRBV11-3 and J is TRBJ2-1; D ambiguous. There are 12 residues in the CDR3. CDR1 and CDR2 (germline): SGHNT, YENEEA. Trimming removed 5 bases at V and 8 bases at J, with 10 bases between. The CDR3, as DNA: TGTGCCAGCAGCGCCCAGAGGCATGAGCAGTTCTTC. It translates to CASSAQRHEQFF.

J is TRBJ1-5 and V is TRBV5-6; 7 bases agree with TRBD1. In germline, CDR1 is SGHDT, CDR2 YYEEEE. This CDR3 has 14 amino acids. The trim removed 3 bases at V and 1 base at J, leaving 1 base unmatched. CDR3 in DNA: TGTGCCAGCAGCTGGGGACAGAGCAATCAGCCCCAGCATTTT. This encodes CASSWGQSNQPQHF.

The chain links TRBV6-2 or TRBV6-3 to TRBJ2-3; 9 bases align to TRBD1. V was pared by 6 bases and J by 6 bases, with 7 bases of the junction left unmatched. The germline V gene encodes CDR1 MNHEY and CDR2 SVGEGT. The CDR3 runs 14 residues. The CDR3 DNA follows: TGTGCCAGCAGCTATCCGGGACAGGGCGATACGCAGTATTTT. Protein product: CASSYPGQGDTQYF.

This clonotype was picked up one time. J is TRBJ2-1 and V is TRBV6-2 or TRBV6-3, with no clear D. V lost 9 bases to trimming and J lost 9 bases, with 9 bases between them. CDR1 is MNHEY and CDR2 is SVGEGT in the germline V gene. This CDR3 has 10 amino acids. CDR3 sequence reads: CASRGGEQFF. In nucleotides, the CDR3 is TGTGCCAGTCGAGGTGGTGAGCAGTTCTTC.

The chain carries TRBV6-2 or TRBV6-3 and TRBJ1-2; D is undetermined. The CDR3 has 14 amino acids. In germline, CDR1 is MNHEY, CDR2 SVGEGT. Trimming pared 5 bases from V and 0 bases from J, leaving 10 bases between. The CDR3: CASSPTQANYGYTF. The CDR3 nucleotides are TGTGCCAGCAGTCCGACACAAGCTAACTATGGCTACACCTTC.

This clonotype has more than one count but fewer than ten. The CDR3 nucleotides read TGCAGCGTTCGGCCTAGCGGCTACGAGCAGTACTTC. Translated, it gives CSVRPSGYEQYF. The chain carries TRBV29-1 and TRBJ2-7, with TRBD2 matching over 7 bases. Germline V gene data show CDR1 as SQVTM and CDR2 as ANQGSEA. The ends lost 5 bases at V and 3 bases at J; junction bases unmatched: 4. The CDR3 has 12 residues.

CDR3 residues: CASSLRGRGPNQPQHF. The CDR3 coding sequence is TGTGCCAGCAGCCTCCGGGGAAGGGGGCCCAATCAGCCCCAGCATTTT. V is TRBV12-3 or TRBV12-4 and J is TRBJ1-5; 7 nucleotides align to TRBD1. This CDR3 spans 16 amino acids. The V segment lost 6 bases and the J segment 3 bases; nucleotides outside the gene matches: 11.

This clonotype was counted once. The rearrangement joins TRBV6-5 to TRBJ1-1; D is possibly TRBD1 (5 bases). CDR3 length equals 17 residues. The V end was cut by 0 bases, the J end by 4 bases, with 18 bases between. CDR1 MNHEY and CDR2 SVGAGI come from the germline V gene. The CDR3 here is CASSYSRLGRRGTEAFF. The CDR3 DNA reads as TGTGCCAGCAGTTACTCGCGTCTTGGCCGGAGGGGCACTGAAGCTTTCTTT.